The clone carrying this TCR beta chain was picked up a small number of times. The antigen is unknown. This entry is derived from a study of cytomegalovirus exposure and HLA in healthy donors. This CDR3 region has 14 residues. The germline V gene encodes CDR1 SGHNT and CDR2 YYREEE (reference sequence). J lost 6 bases, V lost 4 bases, and 7 bases had no gene match. Though nominally healthy at sampling, donors likely had unrecorded immune exposures. The primer mix had 60 Vbeta and 13 Jbeta primers. Sequenced by immunoSEQ multiplex PCR; TCRdb stores in-frame clones only, minus some. This sample has nearly 80,000 clones; under 85% occur once, and the top ten carry less than 25%. Study results and caveats: The dataset shows that most TCR sequences were rare, while some public TCRs occurred in many donors.

The chain recombines TRBV5-4 with TRBJ2-5; 9 nucleotides agree with TRBD1. Sequencing input: PBMCs. The sequence was obtained from a middle-aged woman in good health and CMV-seropositive. CDR3 sequence (DNA): TGTGCCAGCAGCCGTGAAAACAGGGGGCAGACCCAGTACTTC. It codes for CASSRENRGQTQYF.